Included here is one T cell receptor beta chain sequence, with context. The entry originates in a study of shared clonotypes between healthy human individuals. Produced via immunoSEQ multiplex PCR; TCRdb's table is partial and in-frame only. The sample shows under 2.5 million clones, under 95% of them seen only once. The CDR3 is 16 amino acids. V shed 2 bases, J shed 4 bases, and the junction held 8 bases outside the gene matches. The germline gives CDR1 SQVTM, CDR2 ANQGSEA. V and J are TRBV29-1 and TRBJ2-1; 10 bases match TRBD2. The TCR sequence derives from a man in his late teens or twenties in good health. Some clones in this sample may be carry-over from other donors' samples. The sequenced sample consisted of naive CD4+ T cells from PBMCs. Subset denoted: CD45RA+ positively selected. The DNA of the CDR3 is TGCAGCGTTGAAAGATTGGTAGCGGGAGGATACAATGAGCAGTTCTTC. The encoded protein is CSVERLVAGGYNEQFF.